This TCR beta chain appears in the sequencing data of a study of T cell clonotyping in hematopoietic cell transplantation. The table came from immunoSEQ multiplex PCR; TCRdb's copy has only in-frame clones and leaves some out. The table shows roughly 17,000 clones, with around 93% occurring only once. The CDR3 is made up of 15 amino acids. Trimming cost V 10 bases and J 0 bases, with 13 bases left between them. The germline V gene encodes CDR1 MDHEN and CDR2 SYDVKM. Time point described: recipient sample about 28 days before transplant, after cytoreduction. This clonotype originated in a man younger than 35 with biphenotypic leukemia. Some clones in this sample may be carry-over from other donors' samples. The starting material was peripheral blood mononuclear cells, obtained before stem cell transplant. The V and J genes are TRBV28 and TRBJ2-6; D not certain. The CDR3 is CATSAASSGANVLTF. The CDR3 DNA sequence: TGTGCCACCTCGGCTGCTAGCTCTGGGGCCAACGTCCTGACTTTC.